This entry features one T cell receptor (beta chain) sequence. This entry belongs to a study of blood T cell repertoires in COVID-19. At the level of the study: PBMCs, B-cell-depleted T cells, or T cells were the source of the cDNA or gDNA that made up the material.

Enrolled during active infection, Seattle patients were then followed longitudinally. The authors' processing: Reference gene primers were amplified, and this amplification served to estimate nucleated cell counts. Clones were sequenced by immunoSEQ multiplex PCR, and TCRdb holds only the in-frame ones, with some missing. V and J calls and clone size come straight from that table; D and trimming were deduced from the DNA. Among roughly 300,000 clones, more than 85% were seen once, and the ten largest hold 2% to 2.5%. The CDR3 is 12 amino acids. The V segment lost 7 bases and the J segment 7 bases; nucleotides outside the gene matches: 5. CDR1 is LNHDA and CDR2 is SQIVND in the germline V gene (reference sequence).

J is TRBJ1-1 and V is TRBV19; 8 nucleotides agree with TRBD1. The sequenced material came from peripheral blood. This TCR came from a woman between 25 and 40 years old with COVID-19, enrolled during active disease. CDR3 DNA sequence: TGTGCCAGTACCCTAGACAGGGGTGAAGCTTTCTTT. Translated: CASTLDRGEAFF. The whole variable domain, remainder taken from reference TRBV19 and TRBJ1-1, is DGGITQSPKYLFRKEGQNVTLSCEQNLNHDAMYWYRQDPGQGLRLIYYSQIVNDFQKGDIAEGYSVSREKKESFPLTVTSAQKNPTAFYLCASTLDRGEAFFGQGTRLTVV.